This T cell receptor beta chain is drawn from a study of T cell clonotyping in hematopoietic cell transplantation. Libraries were prepared by immunoSEQ multiplex PCR; TCRdb keeps only in-frame clonotypes and omits some of them. The data contain 20,000 to 25,000 clones, roughly 90% of them seen just once; the ten biggest clones take up 3.7%. This sample's time point: recipient sample about 28 days before transplant, after cytoreduction. The table lists this clone with a count of one. The V gene's germline CDR1 is SQVTM and CDR2 ANQGSEA. Deletions cut 2 bases from V and 8 bases from J, with 12 bases between. This CDR3 is built from 12 residues.

The TCR was taken from a man younger than 35 with biphenotypic leukemia. Some clones in this sample may be carry-over from other donors' samples. The sample was peripheral blood mononuclear cells, taken before stem cell transplant. J is TRBJ1-2 and V is TRBV29-1; D unresolved. The CDR3 loop is CSVELVGRGYTF. CDR3 coding DNA: TGCAGCGTTGAACTAGTCGGGCGCGGCTACACCTTC.